This T cell receptor (beta chain) was recorded in a study of cytomegalovirus exposure and HLA in healthy donors. With 8 bases clipped from V and 1 base from J, the junction kept 3 bases outside the gene matches. Per germline, CDR1 MGHDK and CDR2 SYGVNS. This CDR3 spans 13 amino acids. About this clone: Its antigen is not known.

General study results and limits: CMV antigen specificity was confirmed in vitro for three CMV-associated chains. A later analysis found that most CMV-associated TCR beta chains appeared HLA-restricted.

With 60 Vbeta and 13 Jbeta primers, the PCR was carried out. Libraries were prepared by immunoSEQ multiplex PCR; TCRdb keeps only in-frame clonotypes and omits some of them. The table lists hundreds of thousands of clones, around nine tenths of them singletons. Sequenced input: PBMCs. V gene TRBV25-1 combines with J gene TRBJ2-3; TRBD2 aligns across 7 bases. This clonotype originated in a woman between 18 and 30 years old in good health and CMV-seronegative. The CDR3 loop reads CASAAGGTDTQYF. CDR3 sequence (DNA): TGTGCCAGCGCCGCGGGGGGCACAGATACGCAGTATTTT.